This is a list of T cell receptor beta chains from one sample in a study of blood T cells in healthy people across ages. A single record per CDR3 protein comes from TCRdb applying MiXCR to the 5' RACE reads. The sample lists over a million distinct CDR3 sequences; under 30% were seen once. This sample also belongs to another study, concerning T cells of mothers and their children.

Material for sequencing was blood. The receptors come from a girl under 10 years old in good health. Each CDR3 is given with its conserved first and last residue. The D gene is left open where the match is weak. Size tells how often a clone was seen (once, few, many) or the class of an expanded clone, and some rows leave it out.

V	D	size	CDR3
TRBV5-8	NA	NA	CASSWGFSGANVLTF
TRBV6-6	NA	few	CASSHPLGREQFF
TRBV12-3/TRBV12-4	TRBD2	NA	CASSQTTGLAGYNEQFF
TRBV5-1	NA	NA	CASSAYRNTGELFF
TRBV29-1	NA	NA	CSVEDRMAGLRQYF
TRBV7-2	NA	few	CASSLGGTAPQEQYF
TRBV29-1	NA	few	CSVGDPLWYTGELFF
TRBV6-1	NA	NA	CASSEATAFSYEQYF
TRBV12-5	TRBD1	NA	CASVPDRGVYEQYF
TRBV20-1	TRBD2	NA	CSARVAGAFHYNEQFF
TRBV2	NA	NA	CASRGTFNQPQHF
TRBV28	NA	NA	CASSLFGGLFVPEQYF
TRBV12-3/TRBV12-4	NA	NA	CASSLNPFRSYPGSPPTYGNKQFF
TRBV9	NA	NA	CASSVDVTDTQYF
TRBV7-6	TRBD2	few	CASSLGLAGGPFPYNEQFF
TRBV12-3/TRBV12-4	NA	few	CASSFLLAKNIQYF
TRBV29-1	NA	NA	CSEKQGGETQYF
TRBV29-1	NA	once	CSVDLKGNEQFF
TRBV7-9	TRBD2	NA	CASSYWTSLGYEQFF
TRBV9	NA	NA	CASSVSSEGYEQYF
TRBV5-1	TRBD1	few	CASSPGTGWDSDSYNEQFF
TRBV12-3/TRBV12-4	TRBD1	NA	CASSSTGRIHYGYTF
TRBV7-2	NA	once	CASSLRGGTTYEQYF
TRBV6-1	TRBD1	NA	CASSAVGTGFYGYTF
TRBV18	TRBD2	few	CASSPVAGDSYNEQFF
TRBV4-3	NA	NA	CASSQDKNTEAFF
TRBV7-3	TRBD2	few	CASSFLAGGSAEQFF
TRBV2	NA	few	CASSEALAWEEQFF
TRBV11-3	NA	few	CASSLPSKRPEQYF
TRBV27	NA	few	CASSSPIGNDEQYF
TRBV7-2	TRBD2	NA	CASSLRHAGGLREQYF
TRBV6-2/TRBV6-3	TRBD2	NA	CASRPVAGGDEQYF
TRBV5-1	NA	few	CASSSDYRGLRAQYF
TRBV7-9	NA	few	CASSPPSRAAIFPEETQYF
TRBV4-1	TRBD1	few	CASSQDGDRGVWDEQFF